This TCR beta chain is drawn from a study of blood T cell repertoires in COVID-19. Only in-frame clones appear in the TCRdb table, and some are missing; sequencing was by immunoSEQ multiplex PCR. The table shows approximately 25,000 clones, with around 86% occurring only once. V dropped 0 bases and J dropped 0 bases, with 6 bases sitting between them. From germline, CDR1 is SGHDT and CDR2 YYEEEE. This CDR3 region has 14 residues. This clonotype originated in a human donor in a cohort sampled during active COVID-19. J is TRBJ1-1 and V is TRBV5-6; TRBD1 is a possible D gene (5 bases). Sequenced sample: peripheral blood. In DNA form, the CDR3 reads TGTGCCAGCAGCTTGGACAGGATGAACACTGAAGCTTTCTTT. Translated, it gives CASSLDRMNTEAFF.